A single sample gave rise to the 22 T cell receptor beta chains below, sequenced in a study of blood T cells in healthy people across ages (dated by TCRdb to the mid-2010s). The library was prepared using 5' RACE. Sequencing relied on an Illumina HiSeq 2500. A second roughly 6 to 11 cycle PCR used a sample-barcoded 5' primer and a J-beta primer mix. Using fastp trimming at Q25 and MiXCR clonotype assembly, TCRdb reanalyzed the public sequencing data and kept in-frame beta chains. CDR3 protein sequences are deduplicated, and each keeps its most common genes and DNA. The sample includes about 1.8 million distinct CDR3 sequences, with roughly 49% observed a single time. Approximately 2% of the sample is held by the ten biggest clonotypes. Sequencing was done on a sample of blood. The receptors derive from a woman between 40 and 55 years old in good health.

The chain recombines TRBV7-9 with TRBJ2-7, with D perhaps assigned TRBD1 or TRBD2 (6 bases each). Germline V gives CDR1 SEHNR, CDR2 FQNEAQ (reference sequence). The CDR3 contains 16 residues. V dropped 5 bases and J dropped 3 bases, with 20 bases sitting between them. This CDR3 reads CASSPRRDKLVYEQYF. The CDR3 DNA is TGTGCCAGCAGCCCCCGGAGGGACAAGCTTGTCTACGAGCAGTACTTC.

This clonotype was seen a handful of times. V and J are TRBV27 and TRBJ1-4, with D possibly matching TRBD1 (5 bases). The V gene's germline CDR1 is MNHEY and CDR2 SMNVEV (reference sequence). Trimming removed 3 bases at V and 4 bases at J, with 9 bases between. The CDR3 is made up of 14 amino acids. The CDR3 nucleotides are TGTGCCAGCAGTTTGTCAGGGTTTAATGAAAAACTGTTTTTT. Protein product: CASSLSGFNEKLFF.

This clonotype was observed a few times. This chain joins TRBV11-2 and TRBJ2-1; no reliable D call. The CDR3 covers 13 residues. CDR1 is SGHAT, CDR2 FQNNGV, per germline. Trimming removed 0 bases from V and 10 bases from J, with 10 bases in between. In DNA form, the CDR3 reads TGTGCCAGCAGCTTAGATCGTGGGCAGGAGCAGTTCTTC. Translating it yields CASSLDRGQEQFF.

The chain couples TRBV7-2 to TRBJ1-2; perhaps TRBD1 as D (5 bases). Germline CDR1 is SGHTA and CDR2 is FQGNSA. V was clipped by 4 bases and J by 5 bases, with 14 bases between them. There are 14 residues in the CDR3. This chain's CDR3 is CASSSRGGAYGYTF. The DNA for the CDR3 is TGTGCCAGCAGCTCCCGAGGTGGGGCGTATGGCTACACCTTC.

The genes are TRBV20-1 and TRBJ2-5; TRBD1 matches 9 bases. The end of the DNA aligns better with TRBJ2-7, so the J call may be wrong. This CDR3 contains 14 residues. CDR1 is DFQATT, CDR2 SNEGSKA, per germline (reference sequence). DNA of the CDR3: TGCAGTGCTAGTCAACCGACAGGGGGAAACGAGCAGTACTTC. This sequence encodes CSASQPTGGNEQYF.

The gene calls are TRBV13 and TRBJ2-3, with TRBD2 matching 10 bases. V shed 0 bases, J shed 10 bases, and the junction held 13 bases outside the gene matches. Germline CDR1 PRHDT, CDR2 FYEKMQ (reference sequence). The CDR3 is 17 residues long. CDR3 in amino acids: CASSLGSGTSAQGAQYF. The CDR3 nucleotides are TGTGCCAGCAGCTTAGGCTCCGGGACTAGCGCCCAGGGAGCGCAGTATTTT.

This clonotype has a handful of counts. This may come from a read error, since a much larger clone is one base off. The chain employs TRBV6-5 and TRBJ2-7, with 8 bases identical to TRBD2. CDR1 and CDR2 (germline): MNHEY, SVGAGI. After removal of 0 bases from V and 7 bases from J, the junction contained 17 bases not matched to a gene. The CDR3 runs to 18 residues. Written as DNA, the CDR3 is TGTGCCAGCAGTTACTCCTACCCAGGTAGCGGGGTCCACAATGAGCAGTACTTC. This encodes CASSYSYPGSGVHNEQYF.

The rearrangement uses TRBV18 and TRBJ2-3, with D hard to call. V was clipped by 1 base and J by 0 bases, with 8 bases between them. The CDR3 spans 15 residues. The germline V gene encodes CDR1 KGHSH and CDR2 LQKENI. The CDR3 loop is CASSPLRESTDTQYF. CDR3 nucleotides: TGTGCCAGCTCACCACTTAGGGAAAGCACAGATACGCAGTATTTT.

The chain uses TRBV7-8 and TRBJ1-6; no definite D call. CDR1 is SGHVS and CDR2 is FQNEAQ in the germline V gene. V was shortened by 11 bases and J by 0 bases, with 5 bases between the two germline ends. This CDR3 is built from 12 residues. The CDR3, as DNA: TGTGCCCGGAGCTCCTATAATTCACCCCTCCACTTT. Protein: CARSSYNSPLHF. The full variable domain, with the rest looked up from reference TRBV7-8 and TRBJ1-6, is GAGVSQSPRYKVAKRGQDVALRCDPISGHVSLFWYQQALGQGPEFLTYFQNEAQLDKSGLPSDRFFAERPEGSVSTLKIQRTQQEDSAVYLCARSSYNSPLHFGNGTRLTVT.

This chain uses TRBV27 with TRBJ2-6; D possibly uses TRBD1 or TRBD2 (5 bases each). The CDR3 runs to 15 residues. Per the germline V gene, CDR1 is MNHEY and CDR2 is SMNVEV (reference sequence). V was cut by 7 bases and J by 12 bases, with 22 bases left in between. CDR3 sequence (DNA): TGTGCCAGCACCTCAAGAACACAGGCTGAGGGCGTCCTGACTTTC. Translated, it gives CASTSRTQAEGVLTF.

The V call is TRBV11-1, the J call TRBJ1-1; a possible D gene is TRBD1 (5 bases). The CDR3 is 15 amino acids. Between the trimmed V and J ends, which lost 2 bases and 7 bases, there was a span of 17 bases. Germline loops: CDR1 SGHAT, CDR2 FQDESV (reference sequence). CDR3 residues: CASSLTPFGADEAFF. Here the CDR3 DNA reads TGTGCCAGCAGCTTAACGCCTTTTGGGGCCGATGAAGCTTTCTTT.

The chain is built from TRBV7-9 and TRBJ2-1; tentatively, D is TRBD2 (6 bases). Between the trimmed V and J ends, which lost 4 bases and 9 bases, there was a span of 19 bases. The CDR3 is 15 amino acids. Per the germline V gene, CDR1 is SEHNR and CDR2 is FQNEAQ (reference sequence). Here the CDR3 reads CASSWGLATEGEQFF. DNA of the CDR3: TGTGCCAGCAGCTGGGGACTTGCAACGGAAGGTGAGCAGTTCTTC.

This clonotype showed up just a few times. Written as DNA, the CDR3 is TGTGCCAGCAAACCTACAGGGGGCCGGGAGACCCAGTACTTC. It codes for CASKPTGGRETQYF. The gene calls are TRBV25-1 and TRBJ2-5, with 9 positions matching TRBD1. J was trimmed by 5 bases and V by 7 bases; bases with no gene match: 8. The germline V gene encodes CDR1 MGHDK and CDR2 SYGVNS. CDR3 size: 14 residues. Drawing the rest from reference TRBV25-1 and TRBJ2-5, the complete variable domain is EADIYQTPRYLVIGTGKKITLECSQTMGHDKMYWYQQDPGMELHLIHYSYGVNSTEKGDLSSESTVSRIRTEHFPLTLESARPSHTSQYLCASKPTGGRETQYFGPGTRLLVL.

The CDR3 DNA reads as TGTGCCAGCAGCCGGACTAGCGGGGGGGGCTCCCTCTCCTACGAGCAGTACTTC. Translating gives CASSRTSGGGSLSYEQYF. V gene TRBV7-8 combines with J gene TRBJ2-7, with 15 bases lining up with TRBD2. The V gene's germline CDR1 is SGHVS and CDR2 FQNEAQ. The CDR3 has 18 amino acids. V lost 5 bases and J lost 0; bases outside the gene matches: 8.

The DNA for the CDR3 is TGCAGCGTAGAGACCCAAGCCTTCTCCGGCTACACCTTC. Encoded protein: CSVETQAFSGYTF. The rearrangement uses TRBV29-1 and TRBJ1-2; D is unclear. CDR1 is SQVTM and CDR2 is ANQGSEA in the germline V gene. There are 13 residues in the CDR3. V lost 6 bases and J lost 8, with 19 bases in between.

The CDR3 loop reads CASSTARGRRETQYF. CDR3 bases: TGTGCCAGCAGTACGGCCAGGGGGCGCAGGGAGACCCAGTACTTC. The chain combines TRBV28 with TRBJ2-5; 8 nucleotides agree with TRBD1. The CDR3 is made up of 15 amino acids. With V trimmed by 5 bases and J by 5 bases, 10 bases remained unmatched. The germline CDR1 and CDR2 sequences are MDHEN and SYDVKM.

J is TRBJ2-1 and V is TRBV20-1; TRBD1 matches 7 bases. The CDR3 is 14 amino acids. Germline trimming cut 3 bases from V and 13 bases from J; bases unmatched to any gene: 15. Looked up from germline, CDR1 is DFQATT and CDR2 is SNEGSKA (reference sequence). This CDR3 is CSASADRLQETQFF. As DNA, the CDR3 is TGCAGTGCTAGCGCGGACAGGCTTCAAGAGACCCAGTTCTTC.

This clonotype was observed many times. The chain carries TRBV7-8 and TRBJ2-3; D is undetermined. From germline, CDR1 is SGHVS and CDR2 FQNEAQ. Trimming removed 5 bases from V and 4 bases from J, with 13 bases in between. This CDR3 spans 14 amino acids. CDR3 in amino acids: CASSKMDRADTQYF. The CDR3, as DNA: TGTGCCAGCAGCAAAATGGACCGGGCAGATACGCAGTATTTT. Full variable domain (outside the CDR3, taken from reference TRBV7-8 and TRBJ2-3): GAGVSQSPRYKVAKRGQDVALRCDPISGHVSLFWYQQALGQGPEFLTYFQNEAQLDKSGLPSDRFFAERPEGSVSTLKIQRTQQEDSAVYLCASSKMDRADTQYFGPGTRLTVL.

The CDR3 DNA reads as TGTGCCAGCAGCGCAAACAGGGGGCCGACGGAGACCCAGTACTTC. It encodes CASSANRGPTETQYF. V is TRBV4-2 and J is TRBJ2-7, with 9 nucleotides matching TRBD1. The J call may be wrong; the DNA end is better matched by TRBJ2-5. This CDR3 has 15 residues. Germline V CDR1 and CDR2: LGHNA, YNFKEQ.

V gene TRBV2 combines with J gene TRBJ1-4; tentative D call: TRBD1 (6 bases). The CDR3 is made up of 15 amino acids. Germline V gene data show CDR1 as SNHLY and CDR2 as FYNNEI. V lost 4 bases to trimming and J lost 4 bases, with 13 bases between them. CDR3 DNA sequence: TGTGCCAGCAGTGGGGTCGGGGGCAATAATGAAAAACTGTTTTTT. It is translated as CASSGVGGNNEKLFF.

CDR3 coding DNA: TGCAGTGCCATTAAACAGGGTTTGACAGATACGCAGTATTTT. This codes for CSAIKQGLTDTQYF. The chain is built from TRBV20-1 and TRBJ2-3; D may be TRBD1 (6 bases). Trimming removed 6 bases from V and 3 bases from J, with 16 bases in between. CDR1 DFQATT and CDR2 SNEGSKA come from the germline V gene (reference sequence). This CDR3 region has 14 residues.

The gene calls are TRBV7-9 and TRBJ2-7; 9 bases fit TRBD1. The J call may be incorrect, as the DNA end agrees better with TRBJ2-5. Germline loops: CDR1 SEHNR, CDR2 FQNEAQ (reference sequence). CDR3 length equals 14 residues. The CDR3 sequence: CASSFRDRDETQYF. For the CDR3, the DNA is TGTGCCAGCAGCTTCCGGGACAGGGATGAGACCCAGTACTTC.